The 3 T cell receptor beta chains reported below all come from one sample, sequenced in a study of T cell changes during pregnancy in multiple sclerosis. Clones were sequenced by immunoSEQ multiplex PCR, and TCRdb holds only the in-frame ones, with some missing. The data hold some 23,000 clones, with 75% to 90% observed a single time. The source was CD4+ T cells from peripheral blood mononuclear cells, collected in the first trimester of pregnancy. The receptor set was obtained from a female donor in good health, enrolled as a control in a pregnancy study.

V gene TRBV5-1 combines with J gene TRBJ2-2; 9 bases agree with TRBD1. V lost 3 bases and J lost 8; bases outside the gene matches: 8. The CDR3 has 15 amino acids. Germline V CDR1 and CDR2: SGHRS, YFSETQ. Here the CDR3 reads CASSSPGTGYGELFF. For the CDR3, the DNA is TGCGCCAGCAGCTCACCCGGGACAGGGTATGGGGAGCTGTTTTTT.

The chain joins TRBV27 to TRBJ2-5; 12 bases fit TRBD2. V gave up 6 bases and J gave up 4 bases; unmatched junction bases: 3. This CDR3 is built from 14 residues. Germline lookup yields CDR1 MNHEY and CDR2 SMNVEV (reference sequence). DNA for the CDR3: TGTGCCAGCAGGCGGACTAGCGGGGTAGAGACCCAGTACTTC. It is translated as CASRRTSGVETQYF.

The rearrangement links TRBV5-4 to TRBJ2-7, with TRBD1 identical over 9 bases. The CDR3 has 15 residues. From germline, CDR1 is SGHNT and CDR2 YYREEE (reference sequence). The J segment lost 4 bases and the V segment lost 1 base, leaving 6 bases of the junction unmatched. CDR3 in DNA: TGTGCCAGCAGCTTGCCCGGACAGGGGTTATACGAGCAGTACTTC. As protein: CASSLPGQGLYEQYF.